The clone carrying this T cell receptor beta chain was seen a single time. These data originate in a study of blood T cell repertoires in COVID-19. Method: immunoSEQ multiplex PCR; TCRdb's copy keeps in-frame clones and lacks some. The sample includes about 210,000 clones, approximately 75% seen only once; the top ten take about 9.3%. The ends were cut back, 5 bases at V and 5 bases at J, with 17 bases in the middle. CDR1 and CDR2 from the germline V gene are SGHDT and YYEEEE. This CDR3 contains 14 residues. The study counted Cohort 3 donors as recovered given two negative PCRs, clearance, or symptom resolution.

The chain couples TRBV5-6 to TRBJ2-7, with TRBD1 as a possible D gene (6 bases). This clonotype was sampled from a man aged 35-49 years who had recovered from COVID-19. What was sequenced was PBMCs or T cells enriched from blood (not recorded which). CDR3 sequence: CASRTITGKDEQYF. As DNA, the CDR3 is TGTGCCAGCAGAACCATCACAGGGAAGGACGAGCAGTACTTC.